A selection of T cell receptor beta chains follows, all from one sample in a study of radiation and T cells in renal cell carcinoma. Using immunoSEQ multiplex PCR, the repertoire was profiled, and TCRdb retains in-frame clones only, with some absent. The sample records roughly 13,000 clones, about 65% being singletons. The input for sequencing was tumor tissue, taken from a patient whose treatment was nephrectomy without radiotherapy. These receptors came from an elderly woman with renal cell carcinoma. CDR3s include the opening cysteine and the closing phenylalanine or tryptophan. A D gene is named only where the DNA matches it firmly. Not all rows give a size; the values are once, few, many and, for expanded clones, a class.

len	v_gene	d_gene	j_gene	abundance	CDR3aa	CDR3nt
14	TRBV7-2	NA	TRBJ1-1	NA	CASSLGSRLTEAFF	TGTGCCAGCAGCTTAGGATCCAGGCTCACTGAAGCTTTCTTT
17	TRBV4-1	NA	TRBJ2-5	few	CASSHTVGRSLRETQYF	TGCGCCAGCAGCCATACGGTGGGCAGGTCCCTTCGGGAGACCCAGTACTTC
15	TRBV5-1	TRBD2	TRBJ2-6	NA	CASSSGGSGANVLTF	TGCGCCAGCAGCTCGGGGGGCTCTGGGGCCAACGTCCTGACTTTC
14	TRBV18	NA	TRBJ2-5	NA	CASSPPDRQETQYF	TGTGCCAGCTCACCACCGGACAGACAAGAGACCCAGTACTTC
20	TRBV13	TRBD2	TRBJ2-1	NA	CASSLDLGLAGGSSYNEQFF	TGTGCCAGCAGCTTAGATTTGGGACTAGCGGGGGGAAGCTCCTACAATGAGCAGTTCTTC
15	TRBV5-5	TRBD1	TRBJ1-4	NA	CASTDPQGANEKLFF	TGTGCCAGCACCGACCCACAGGGGGCTAATGAAAAACTGTTTTTT
15	TRBV6-6	TRBD1	TRBJ1-4	NA	CASSYGGRGREKLFF	TGTGCCAGCAGTTACGGAGGCAGGGGGCGGGAAAAACTGTTTTTT
15	TRBV2	TRBD2	TRBJ2-5	few	CASRASGGAYETQYF	TGTGCCAGCAGGGCCAGCGGGGGGGCGTATGAGACCCAGTACTTC
15	TRBV5-1	TRBD1	TRBJ1-4	few	CASSLGGTGNEKLFF	TGCGCCAGCAGCTTGGGAGGGACAGGGAATGAAAAACTGTTTTTT
16	TRBV4-3	TRBD1	TRBJ2-2	NA	CASSRGRGQDTGELFF	TGCGCCAGCAGCCGTGGCAGGGGGCAAGACACCGGGGAGCTGTTTTTT
15	TRBV7-2	TRBD1	TRBJ1-6	NA	CASSFADRGNSPLHF	TGTGCCAGCAGCTTTGCGGACAGGGGCAATTCACCCCTCCACTTT
14	TRBV28	NA	TRBJ1-2	NA	CASSLSGSDYGYTF	TGTGCCAGCAGTTTATCGGGGAGCGACTATGGCTACACCTTC
13	TRBV28	NA	TRBJ1-3	few	CASSFFRGNTIYF	TGTGCCAGCAGTTTCTTCCGTGGAAACACCATATATTTT
14	TRBV7-2	NA	TRBJ2-5	NA	CASSLVRLQETQYF	TGTGCCAGCAGCTTAGTAAGGCTCCAAGAGACCCAGTACTTC
12	TRBV28	NA	TRBJ1-2	NA	CASSLKDYGYTF	TGTGCCAGCAGTTTAAAGGACTATGGCTACACCTTC
19	TRBV11-2	NA	TRBJ1-6	few	CASSLGPGGASAYNSPLHF	TGTGCCAGCAGCTTAGGACCGGGAGGGGCCAGCGCCTATAATTCACCCCTCCACTTT
13	TRBV4-1	NA	TRBJ1-1	few	CASSQDLGVEAFF	TGCGCCAGCAGCCAAGATCTAGGCGTTGAAGCTTTCTTT
16	TRBV19	TRBD1	TRBJ1-1	few	CASSIGEYRGKTEAFF	TGTGCCAGTAGTATAGGTGAATACAGGGGTAAGACTGAAGCTTTCTTT
13	TRBV4-2	TRBD2	TRBJ2-1	NA	CASSQDYMGLQFF	TGTGCCAGCAGCCAAGATTATATGGGACTACAGTTCTTC
14	TRBV6-1	NA	TRBJ1-5	NA	CASSESQGHQPQHF	TGTGCCAGCAGTGAAAGCCAGGGCCATCAGCCCCAGCATTTT
14	TRBV14	TRBD2	TRBJ2-1	NA	CASSQAISSGGVFF	TGTGCCAGCAGCCAAGCTATATCTAGCGGGGGGGTGTTCTTC
14	TRBV6-4	NA	TRBJ1-2	NA	CASSDSRGDYGYTF	TGTGCCAGCAGTGACTCTAGAGGGGACTATGGCTACACCTTC
16	TRBV7-2	TRBD2	TRBJ2-5	NA	CASSLRLAGGHETQYF	TGTGCCAGCAGCCTACGACTAGCGGGGGGGCATGAGACCCAGTACTTC
16	TRBV12-5	NA	TRBJ1-1	NA	CASGLVPAGEEGKAFF	TGTGCTAGTGGTTTGGTTCCAGCAGGGGAAGAGGGTAAAGCTTTCTTT
15	TRBV10-3	TRBD1	TRBJ1-4	NA	CAISDPGQGAEKLFF	TGTGCCATCAGTGATCCGGGACAGGGGGCTGAAAAACTGTTTTTT
15	TRBV27	NA	TRBJ2-2	NA	CASSSIFIYTGELFF	TGTGCCAGCAGTTCCATTTTCATTTACACCGGGGAGCTGTTTTTT
11	TRBV27	NA	TRBJ1-1	NA	CASLLGTEAFF	TGTGCCTCCCTTCTGGGCACTGAAGCTTTCTTT
13	TRBV19	NA	TRBJ1-2	few	CASSAQGDYGYTF	TGTGCCAGTAGTGCACAGGGTGACTATGGCTACACCTTC
15	TRBV5-1	NA	TRBJ2-7	few	CASTPQGQEFYEQYF	TGCGCCAGCACGCCACAGGGCCAGGAATTCTACGAGCAGTACTTC
14	TRBV2	TRBD1	TRBJ2-4	few	CASSDFGTGDIQYF	TGTGCCAGCAGTGACTTTGGGACAGGGGACATTCAGTACTTC
14	TRBV7-2	NA	TRBJ1-2	once	CASSLTPEGFGYTF	TGTGCCAGCAGCTTGACCCCGGAGGGTTTCGGCTACACCTTC
14	TRBV7-2	NA	TRBJ1-2	NA	CASSAYRQEKTLSF	TGTGCCAGCAGCGCCTATCGACAGGAGAAAACCCTATCCTTC
15	TRBV5-1	NA	TRBJ2-7	NA	CASSLALDSLNEQYF	TGCGCCAGCAGCTTGGCCTTGGACAGTCTCAACGAGCAGTACTTC
15	TRBV28	NA	TRBJ2-5	NA	CASSSAGPSLETQYF	TGTGCCAGCAGTTCCGCAGGGCCATCCTTGGAGACCCAGTACTTC
15	TRBV18	NA	TRBJ1-6	NA	CASSPVNQFGSPLHF	TGTGCCAGCTCACCAGTCAACCAGTTCGGGTCACCCCTCCACTTT
14	TRBV28	TRBD2	TRBJ2-7	few	CASSFGGISYEQYF	TGTGCCAGCAGTTTCGGGGGGATCTCCTACGAGCAGTACTTC
14	TRBV6-6	TRBD1	TRBJ2-7	NA	CASSLTGGAYEQYF	TGTGCCAGCAGTTTGACAGGGGGGGCCTACGAGCAGTACTTC
13	TRBV6-5	TRBD1	TRBJ1-6	medium-sized	CASRGQGYSPLHF	TGTGCCAGCAGGGGACAGGGTTATTCACCCCTCCACTTT
13	TRBV5-5	NA	TRBJ1-2	NA	CASSLWGVSGYTF	TGTGCCAGCAGCTTGTGGGGGGTTAGTGGCTACACCTTC
12	TRBV10-3	NA	TRBJ2-5	once	CAIGDSGETQYF	TGTGCCATCGGAGACAGTGGAGAGACCCAGTACTTC
15	TRBV10-1	NA	TRBJ2-3	NA	CASSDGVTSTDTQYF	TGCGCCAGCAGTGATGGGGTTACTAGCACAGATACGCAGTATTTT
15	TRBV21-1	NA	TRBJ2-2	NA	CASSPQTRRNGELFF	TGTGCCAGCAGCCCCCAGACCAGACGGAACGGGGAGCTGTTTTTT
15	TRBV27	NA	TRBJ1-2	few	CASSFTGQGKYGYTF	TGTGCCAGCAGTTTCACTGGCCAGGGGAAATATGGCTACACCTTC
15	TRBV2	NA	TRBJ1-2	NA	CASSTQLQANYGYTF	TGTGCCAGCAGTACGCAGCTCCAAGCTAACTATGGCTACACCTTC
15	TRBV12-5	NA	TRBJ1-5	few	CASGLVLGSNQPQHF	TGTGCTAGTGGTTTGGTATTGGGTAGCAATCAGCCCCAGCATTTT
16	TRBV5-1	NA	TRBJ2-5	NA	CASSFYGGRSQETQYF	TGCGCCAGCAGCTTCTACGGGGGCAGATCCCAAGAGACCCAGTACTTC
15	TRBV27	TRBD1	TRBJ1-6	NA	CASSTGTGSNSPLHF	TGTGCCAGCTCAACGGGGACAGGGAGTAATTCACCCCTCCACTTT
14	TRBV6-6	NA	TRBJ1-3	NA	CASAPGHGGNTIYF	TGTGCCAGCGCCCCGGGGCACGGTGGAAACACCATATATTTT
14	TRBV5-1	NA	TRBJ1-5	once	CASSLGGGDQPQHF	TGCGCCAGCAGCCTGGGGGGGGGCGATCAGCCCCAGCATTTT
18	TRBV7-8	TRBD1	TRBJ2-5	NA	CASSLPSGTGPYQETQYF	TGTGCCAGCAGCTTACCATCCGGGACAGGGCCTTACCAAGAGACCCAGTACTTC
14	TRBV21-1	NA	TRBJ1-2	NA	CASSTRWVDYGYTF	TGTGCCAGCAGCACCCGATGGGTGGACTATGGCTACACCTTC
13	TRBV7-3	NA	TRBJ2-7	NA	CASSLTLSTEQYF	TGTGCCAGCAGCTTAACGTTGAGTACCGAGCAGTACTTC
15	TRBV28	TRBD1	TRBJ1-4	NA	CASSYLGQGSEKLFF	TGTGCCAGCAGTTATTTGGGACAGGGGTCTGAAAAACTGTTTTTT
13	TRBV5-1	NA	TRBJ2-1	NA	CASSGGSYNEQFF	TGCGCCAGCAGCGGTGGGTCCTACAATGAGCAGTTCTTC